The TCR beta chain under discussion was sequenced for a study of human T cells and chemical hapten exposure. The wider study: Diphenylcyclopropenone was administered weekly to the scalp of patients throughout the approximately 25-week study. Recorded diagnoses among the mostly female patients were alopecia areata, totalis or universalis.

This clonotype has at least ten counts. Via MiXCR, TCRdb re-called the RACE reads, giving one row per CDR3 protein. Of about 380,000 distinct CDR3 sequences in the sample, approximately 5.1% are singletons; the top ten hold approximately 2.8%. The sample's time point: pre-sensitization, week 0. The treatment denotes: therapeutic diphenylcyclopropenone sensitization with weekly scalp DPC. This TCR was sampled from a woman between 45 and 65 years old with alopecia areata. Some clones in this sample may be carry-over from other donors' samples. The sample consisted of whole blood, taken in connection with sensitization to the hapten diphenylcyclopropenone (DPC).

Written as DNA, the CDR3 is TGTGCCAGCAGCTTAGGAGAAGAAGGGCGAGGAAAACTGTTTTTT. This sequence encodes CASSLGEEGRGKLFF. The chain combines TRBV7-2 with TRBJ1-4; D not resolved. The length of the CDR3 is 15 residues. Germline-derived CDR1 and CDR2 are SGHTA and FQGNSA. Trimming took off 1 base at V and 10 bases at J, with 16 bases between the two ends. The whole variable domain, remainder taken from reference TRBV7-2 and TRBJ1-4, is GAGVSQSPSNKVTEKGKDVELRCDPISGHTALYWYRQSLGQGLEFLIYFQGNSAPDKSGLPSDRFSAERTGGSVSTLTIQRTQQEDSAVYLCASSLGEEGRGKLFFGSGTQLSVL.